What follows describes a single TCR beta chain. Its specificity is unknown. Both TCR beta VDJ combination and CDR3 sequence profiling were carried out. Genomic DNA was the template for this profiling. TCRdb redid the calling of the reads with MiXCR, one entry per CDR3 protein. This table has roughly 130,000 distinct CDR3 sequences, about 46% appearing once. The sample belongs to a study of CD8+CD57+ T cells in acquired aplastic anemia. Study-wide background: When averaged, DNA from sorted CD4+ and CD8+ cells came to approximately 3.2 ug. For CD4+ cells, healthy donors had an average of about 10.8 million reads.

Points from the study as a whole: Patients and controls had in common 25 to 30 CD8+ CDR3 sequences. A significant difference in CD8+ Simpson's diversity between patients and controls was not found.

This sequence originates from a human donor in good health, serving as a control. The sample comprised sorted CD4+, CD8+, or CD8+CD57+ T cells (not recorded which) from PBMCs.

DNA of the CDR3: TGTGCCACCAGTGCAGGAATCCACGAGCAGTACTTC. Translation gives CATSAGIHEQYF. The chain carries TRBV24-1 and TRBJ2-7; D call uncertain. Germline CDR1 is KGHDR and CDR2 is SFDVKD. This CDR3 is 12 amino acids long. Trimming took 5 bases from V and 5 from J, leaving 9 bases between them.